These 32 T cell receptor beta chains were all obtained from the same sample, sequenced in a study of T cell repertoires in cytomegalovirus infection. TCRdb called the reads again in MiXCR, with one record for every CDR3 protein. The sample shows about 830,000 distinct CDR3 sequences, approximately 32% of them seen only once. These receptors are not linked to any known antigen. The sample in question was cultured CD8+ T cells from PBMCs, obtained from culture after CMV antigen stimulation. The receptors here all came from a human donor in good health (CMV status not recorded). Some clones in this sample may be carry-over from other donors' samples.

The rearrangement joins TRBV6-6 to TRBJ2-3; D uncertain. The germline V and J ends were trimmed by 6 bases and 2 bases, with 6 bases remaining between them. CDR1 is MNHNY, CDR2 SVGAGI, per germline (reference sequence). The CDR3 is made up of 12 amino acids. DNA of the CDR3: TGTGCCAGCAGCAATATCACAGATACGCAGTATTTT. Encoded protein: CASSNITDTQYF.

The rearrangement links TRBV19 to TRBJ2-1; 8 bases agree with TRBD2. Germline V gene sequence: CDR1 LNHDA, CDR2 SQIVND (reference sequence). V shed 5 bases and J 8 bases; nucleotides not matched to a gene: 11. The length of the CDR3 is 15 residues. CDR3 loop: CASSLGLATTDEQFF. The DNA of the CDR3 is TGTGCCAGTAGTCTTGGACTAGCCACGACGGATGAGCAGTTCTTC. Full variable domain (outside the CDR3, taken from reference TRBV19 and TRBJ2-1): DGGITQSPKYLFRKEGQNVTLSCEQNLNHDAMYWYRQDPGQGLRLIYYSQIVNDFQKGDIAEGYSVSREKKESFPLTVTSAQKNPTAFYLCASSLGLATTDEQFFGPGTRLTVL.

The gene calls are TRBV7-9 and TRBJ1-1; 7 bases match TRBD1. CDR3 size: 18 residues. The V gene's germline CDR1 is SEHNR and CDR2 FQNEAQ (reference sequence). With 1 base clipped from V and 6 bases from J, the junction kept 17 bases outside the gene matches. CDR3 residues: CASSLGYRGQLISSEAFF. The DNA for the CDR3 is TGTGCCAGCAGCTTAGGCTACAGGGGCCAGCTAATATCGTCTGAAGCTTTCTTT. Using reference TRBV7-9 and TRBJ1-1 for the parts outside the CDR3, the full variable domain is DTGVSQNPRHKITKRGQNVTFRCDPISEHNRLYWYRQTLGQGPEFLTYFQNEAQLEKSRLLSDRFSAERPKGSFSTLEIQRTEQGDSAMYLCASSLGYRGQLISSEAFFGQGTRLTVV.

The table lists this clonotype with a few counts. The chain is built from TRBV6-1 and TRBJ2-6, with no clear D. This CDR3 is 16 amino acids long. The V end was cut by 1 base, the J end by 4 bases, with 11 bases between. The germline V gene has CDR1 MNHNS and CDR2 SASEGT. This CDR3 reads CASSEVDGSGANVLTF. As DNA, the CDR3 is TGTGCCAGCAGTGAAGTTGACGGATCGGGGGCCAACGTCCTGACTTTC.

This clonotype was counted a few times. The chain is built from TRBV11-2 and TRBJ2-3; either TRBD1 or TRBD2 may fit D (6 bases each). Germline-derived CDR1 and CDR2 are SGHAT and FQNNGV. Trimming stripped 4 bases from V and 3 bases from J, with 14 bases between. The CDR3 covers 15 residues. The CDR3 DNA sequence: TGTGCCAGCAGCTCTCTCGAGGGGGGAACAGATACGCAGTATTTT. Amino acids: CASSSLEGGTDTQYF. The full variable domain, its missing parts supplied by reference TRBV11-2 and TRBJ2-3, is EAGVAQSPRYKIIEKRQSVAFWCNPISGHATLYWYQQILGQGPKLLIQFQNNGVVDDSQLPKDRFSAERLKGVDSTLKIQPAKLEDSAVYLCASSSLEGGTDTQYFGPGTRLTVL.

This chain joins TRBV7-2 and TRBJ2-1; D call uncertain. The germline CDR1 and CDR2 sequences are SGHTA and FQGNSA. This CDR3 contains 13 residues. V lost 5 bases and J 9 bases, leaving 14 bases between the germline ends. Here the CDR3 DNA reads TGTGCCAGCAGCCTAGGGCCGATCGGTGAGCAGTTCTTC. Translation gives CASSLGPIGEQFF.

The V call is TRBV28, the J call TRBJ2-5, with D possibly matching TRBD2 (6 bases). The V and J ends lost 5 bases and 0 bases respectively, with 16 bases between them. The CDR3 sequence is 16 residues long. Germline CDR1 and CDR2: MDHEN and SYDVKM. CDR3 in amino acids: CASSRGLQRYQETQYF. The CDR3 DNA reads TGTGCCAGCAGTCGGGGACTTCAGCGTTACCAAGAGACCCAGTACTTC.

This clonotype was picked up many times. The J gene is TRBJ1-1, the V gene TRBV27, with TRBD1 matching 7 bases. The germline V gene has CDR1 MNHEY and CDR2 SMNVEV (reference sequence). The J segment lost 1 base and the V segment lost 9 bases, leaving 8 bases of the junction unmatched. The CDR3 is 14 residues long. CDR3 nucleotide sequence: TGTGCCAGTGCCGACAGGGCATGGAACACTGAAGCTTTCTTT. Translated, it gives CASADRAWNTEAFF.

This rearrangement joins TRBV4-1 to TRBJ1-5; D unclear. The CDR3 length is 16 residues. CDR1 and CDR2 (germline): MGHRA, YSYEKL. The germline V and J ends were trimmed by 2 bases and 1 base, with 12 bases remaining between them. As DNA, the CDR3 is TGCGCCAGCAGCCAACCACAGAAAGGGAGCAATCAGCCCCAGCATTTT. It translates to CASSQPQKGSNQPQHF.

This chain uses TRBV29-1 with TRBJ2-5; D might be TRBD2 (6 bases). Germline V gene lookup returns CDR1 SQVTM and CDR2 ANQGSEA. This CDR3 spans 13 amino acids. V lost 0 bases to trimming and J lost 5 bases, with 10 bases between them. CDR3 in DNA: TGCAGCGTTGAAGATGGGACTTATGAGACCCAGTACTTC. Translation: CSVEDGTYETQYF.

In its sample, this clonotype was seen a few times. The rearrangement links TRBV7-3 to TRBJ2-3; TRBD2 might be the D (6 bases). With 2 bases removed from V and 1 base from J, the gap between germline ends came to 16 bases. Germline V gene lookup returns CDR1 SGHTA and CDR2 FQGTGA. There are 17 residues in the CDR3. DNA of the CDR3: TGTGCCAGCAGCTTATTTTTGGGACTCCCTGGCACAGATACGCAGTATTTT. This translates into CASSLFLGLPGTDTQYF.

This clonotype was found many times. This chain links TRBV7-8 with TRBJ2-5; the match to TRBD2 covers 12 bases. V shed 5 bases, J shed 5 bases, and the junction held 3 bases outside the gene matches. Germline assignment: CDR1 SGHVS and CDR2 FQNEAQ. The CDR3 is 14 amino acids. The CDR3 reads CASSKTSGGETQYF. The CDR3 coding sequence is TGTGCCAGCAGCAAGACTAGCGGGGGTGAGACCCAGTACTTC.

This clonotype occurred once. The chain combines TRBV27 with TRBJ2-7; 11 nucleotides match TRBD1. CDR1 and CDR2 (germline): MNHEY, SMNVEV (reference sequence). The CDR3 loop spans 15 amino acids. Germline trimming cut 6 bases from V and 4 bases from J; bases unmatched to any gene: 8. For the CDR3, the DNA is TGTGCCAGCAGGGGGGGGACAGGGGGAAGGTACGAGCAGTACTTC. Translated, it gives CASRGGTGGRYEQYF.

The rearrangement links TRBV10-3 to TRBJ2-6; tentatively, D is TRBD2 (7 bases). Germline lookup yields CDR1 ENHRY and CDR2 SYGVKD. V was pared by 4 bases and J by 2 bases, with 12 bases between. CDR3 length: 16 residues. The CDR3 reads CAISGGGGAGANVLTF. The CDR3 nucleotides are TGTGCCATCAGTGGGGGGGGGGGCGCTGGGGCCAACGTCCTGACTTTC.

This clonotype appeared many times. The rearrangement uses TRBV7-6 and TRBJ2-5, with 8 positions matching TRBD1. Germline CDR1 reads SGHVS; CDR2 reads FNYEAQ. V was pared by 3 bases and J by 3 bases, with 0 bases of the junction left unmatched. The CDR3 extends over 13 amino acids. CDR3 region: CASSLTGEETQYF. The DNA for the CDR3 is TGTGCCAGCAGCTTGACAGGGGAAGAGACCCAGTACTTC.

The rearrangement links TRBV4-1 to TRBJ2-3; 9 bases are shared with TRBD2. The J segment lost 3 bases and the V segment lost 0 bases, leaving 4 bases of the junction unmatched. From germline, CDR1 is MGHRA and CDR2 YSYEKL. This CDR3 region has 16 residues. CDR3 residues: CASSQERGGLTDTQYF. The CDR3 DNA is TGCGCCAGCAGCCAAGAGCGGGGGGGCCTGACAGATACGCAGTATTTT.

The V gene is TRBV6-5, the J gene TRBJ1-1, with 8 bases matching TRBD1. With V trimmed by 0 bases and J by 2 bases, 5 bases remained unmatched. Germline V gives CDR1 MNHEY, CDR2 SVGAGI. There are 16 residues in the CDR3. The CDR3 loop reads CASSYSQGAFNTEAFF. DNA for the CDR3: TGTGCCAGCAGTTACTCGCAGGGGGCGTTCAACACTGAAGCTTTCTTT.

This clonotype was seen repeatedly, ten times or more. The chain is built from TRBV7-9 and TRBJ2-7; 7 nucleotides match TRBD1. The CDR3 has 13 residues. Per the germline V gene, CDR1 is SEHNR and CDR2 is FQNEAQ (reference sequence). After removal of 6 bases from V and 2 bases from J, the junction contained 4 bases not matched to a gene. CDR3 amino acids: CASSLDRAYEQYF. The CDR3 bases are TGTGCCAGCAGTCTAGACAGGGCCTACGAGCAGTACTTC.

The chain employs TRBV2 and TRBJ2-3; 12 nucleotides align to TRBD2. CDR3 size: 15 residues. CDR1 SNHLY and CDR2 FYNNEI come from the germline V gene. Losses at the gene ends were 8 bases for V and 1 base for J; bases not matched to a gene: 4. The CDR3 loop is CASPRTSGGTDTQYF. CDR3 coding DNA: TGTGCCAGCCCGAGGACTAGCGGGGGCACAGATACGCAGTATTTT.

This clonotype was recorded a few times. The rearrangement uses TRBV19 and TRBJ1-2; D not certain. Deletions cut 8 bases from V and 1 base from J, with 14 bases between. CDR3 size: 14 residues. The germline gives CDR1 LNHDA, CDR2 SQIVND (reference sequence). The CDR3 nucleotides are TGTGCCAGTCGTCAATACGGGCTTAACTATGGCTACACCTTC. Translated: CASRQYGLNYGYTF. The whole variable domain, remainder taken from reference TRBV19 and TRBJ1-2, is DGGITQSPKYLFRKEGQNVTLSCEQNLNHDAMYWYRQDPGQGLRLIYYSQIVNDFQKGDIAEGYSVSREKKESFPLTVTSAQKNPTAFYLCASRQYGLNYGYTFGSGTRLTVV.

Of note for this clonotype: This may come from a read error, since a much larger clone is one base off. This chain joins TRBV2 and TRBJ1-5, with 7 bases fitting TRBD1. CDR1 and CDR2 from the germline V gene are SNHLY and FYNNEI. This CDR3 contains 14 residues. V was pared by 6 bases and J by 2 bases, with 4 bases of the junction left unmatched. The DNA for the CDR3 is TGTGCCAGCAGACCCGACAGGGGCAATCAGCCCCAGCATTTT. Translating gives CASRPDRGNQPQHF.

The chain links TRBV7-9 to TRBJ2-5; 7 bases map to TRBD2. This CDR3 region has 17 residues. Germline CDR1 reads SEHNR; CDR2 reads FQNEAQ (reference sequence). The V and J ends lost 4 bases and 0 bases, in that order; junction bases with no gene match: 11. Here the CDR3 reads CASSSPGREGYQETQYF. The CDR3 DNA reads as TGTGCCAGCAGCTCACCGGGCAGGGAGGGATACCAAGAGACCCAGTACTTC.

The chain combines TRBV9 with TRBJ1-3; D is undetermined. Trimming left V 2 bases short and J 0 bases short, with 12 bases between. CDR3 length equals 16 residues. Germline-derived CDR1 and CDR2 are SGDLS and YYNGEE. The CDR3 spells CASSVLATYSGNTIYF. In DNA, the CDR3 is TGTGCCAGCAGCGTCCTGGCCACCTACTCTGGAAACACCATATATTTT.

The chain combines TRBV10-3 with TRBJ2-7, with 7 nucleotides matching TRBD1. The length of the CDR3 is 13 residues. With 6 bases clipped from V and 3 bases from J, the junction kept 5 bases outside the gene matches. The germline gives CDR1 ENHRY, CDR2 SYGVKD. The chain's CDR3 is CAIRVGTVYEQYF. The CDR3 region has the DNA TGTGCCATCAGAGTGGGGACAGTCTACGAGCAGTACTTC.

There are a few counts of this clonotype. The genes are TRBV10-3 and TRBJ2-5; 13 bases map to TRBD2. Germline V gene lookup returns CDR1 ENHRY and CDR2 SYGVKD. J was trimmed by 3 bases and V by 4 bases; bases with no gene match: 2. The CDR3 consists of 15 residues. Written as DNA, the CDR3 is TGTGCCATCAGTGGAGGGACTAGCGGGGAAGAGACCCAGTACTTC. It translates to CAISGGTSGEETQYF.

Concerning this clonotype itself: A much larger clonotype is one base distant, so this may be a read error. V gene TRBV7-6 combines with J gene TRBJ2-1; D is undetermined. The V gene's germline CDR1 is SGHVS and CDR2 FNYEAQ. The CDR3 spans 15 residues. CDR3: CASSLKRISYNEQIF. Written as DNA, the CDR3 is TGTGCCAGCAGCTTAAAGAGGATCTCCTACAATGAGCAGATCTTC.

This clonotype was recorded many times. This chain uses TRBV7-8 with TRBJ2-5; tentatively, D is TRBD2 (5 bases). The CDR3 has 14 residues. Germline loops: CDR1 SGHVS, CDR2 FQNEAQ. Deletions cut 4 bases from V and 3 bases from J, with 12 bases between. This chain's CDR3 is CASSSNQREETQYF. The CDR3 DNA sequence: TGTGCCAGCAGCTCAAATCAGAGGGAAGAGACCCAGTACTTC.

This clonotype was observed a handful of times. This sequence joins TRBV2 and TRBJ2-6, with D maybe TRBD2 (7 bases). The length of the CDR3 is 16 residues. The V end lost 5 bases, the J end lost 3 bases, and 14 bases lay between the germline ends. The germline V gene encodes CDR1 SNHLY and CDR2 FYNNEI. Written as DNA, the CDR3 is TGTGCCAGCAGTTCCCTCGGGGGGCTTGGGGCCAACGTCCTGACTTTC. This gives the protein CASSSLGGLGANVLTF.

V usage is TRBV20-1 and J usage is TRBJ2-5, with 7 positions matching TRBD2. With 0 bases clipped from V and 0 bases from J, the junction kept 1 base outside the gene matches. CDR3 length: 14 residues. Germline-derived CDR1 and CDR2 are DFQATT and SNEGSKA (reference sequence). CDR3 in DNA: TGCAGTGCTAGAGAGCGGGGGTACCAAGAGACCCAGTACTTC. Its translation: CSARERGYQETQYF.

The chain is built from TRBV5-1 and TRBJ1-2; unclear D gene. The length of the CDR3 is 14 residues. Trimming took off 4 bases at V and 6 bases at J, with 16 bases between the two ends. The germline gives CDR1 SGHRS, CDR2 YFSETQ. The CDR3 reads CASSPARITDGYTF. For the CDR3, the DNA is TGCGCCAGCAGCCCCGCGAGGATTACAGATGGCTACACCTTC. The variable domain in full, with the rest retrieved from reference TRBV5-1 and TRBJ1-2, is KAGVTQTPRYLIKTRGQQVTLSCSPISGHRSVSWYQQTPGQGLQFLFEYFSETQRNKGNFPGRFSGRQFSNSRSEMNVSTLELGDSALYLCASSPARITDGYTFGSGTRLTVV.

This clonotype was seen a few times. This sequence joins TRBV12-3 or TRBV12-4 and TRBJ2-1; D is possibly TRBD1 (6 bases). V lost 6 bases and J 6 bases, leaving 15 bases between the germline ends. The CDR3 contains 14 residues. CDR3 bases: TGTGCCAGCAGCCCCTCCCTAGGGGGCAATGAGCAGTTCTTC. Its translation is CASSPSLGGNEQFF.

The V and J genes are TRBV12-3 or TRBV12-4 and TRBJ2-4, with no clear D. Trimming stripped 2 bases from V and 4 bases from J, with 12 bases between. The CDR3 contains 15 residues. The CDR3 here is CASSLTSEAKNIQYF. Here the CDR3 DNA reads TGTGCCAGCAGTTTAACGAGCGAGGCGAAAAACATTCAGTACTTC.